This T cell receptor (beta chain) was retrieved from a study of T cells in tuberculosis. The overall study: In South Africa, adults with active tuberculosis were compared with IGRA-negative and latently infected IGRA-positive adolescents. PBMC were archived before or within 7 days of starting treatment.

Germline V gene data show CDR1 as KGHSH and CDR2 as LQKENI. V shed 5 bases and J shed 3 bases, with 10 bases lying between them. The CDR3 runs to 14 residues. This sample's time point: new active TB diagnosis, blood taken before or within 7 days of starting treatment. Sequenced by immunoSEQ multiplex PCR; TCRdb stores in-frame clones only, minus some. The sample consists of under 35,000 clones, roughly 94% of them appearing once. Sequenced material: PBMCs, taken at tuberculosis diagnosis. This clonotype originated in an adult with tuberculosis. Some clones in this sample may be carry-over from other donors' samples. The gene calls are TRBV18 and TRBJ2-2, with D uncertain. The CDR3 region has the DNA TGTGCCAGCTCAGCGAGACTTGACACCGGGGAGCTGTTTTTT. It yields the protein CASSARLDTGELFF. The full variable domain, its missing parts supplied by reference TRBV18 and TRBJ2-2, is NAGVMQNPRHLVRRRGQEARLRCSPMKGHSHVYWYRQLPEEGLKFMVYLQKENIIDESGMPKERFSAEFPKEGPSILRIQQVVRGDSAAYFCASSARLDTGELFFGEGSRLTVL.